This TCR beta chain was documented in a study of blood T cells in healthy people across ages. The overall study: About one barcoded beta molecule per two T cells was the capture yield of template switching.

This CDR3 spans 17 amino acids. V dropped 1 base and J dropped 2; count of bases not matched to a gene: 5. CDR1 is SGHDN, CDR2 FVKESK, per germline. A J-beta primer mix and a sample-barcoded 5' primer were used in a second PCR of about 6 to 12 cycles. Using its own MiXCR run on the 5' RACE reads, TCRdb lists one record per CDR3 protein. Of more than 1,000,000 distinct CDR3 sequences listed, approximately 25% are singletons. These same records also appear under a second study, on T cells of mothers and their children. That report adds: Donors were a few healthy Caucasian mothers and their six children. The TCR beta CDR3 read count exceeded 8 million for each mother and was about 3.1 million for each child.

The genes are TRBV14 and TRBJ2-1; TRBD2 matches at 10 bases. What was sequenced was blood. The receptor's source is a girl aged 2 to 9 in good health. The CDR3 region is CASSQARTSGAYNEQFF. CDR3 nucleotide sequence: TGTGCCAGCAGCCAAGCTCGGACTAGCGGCGCCTACAATGAGCAGTTCTTC.